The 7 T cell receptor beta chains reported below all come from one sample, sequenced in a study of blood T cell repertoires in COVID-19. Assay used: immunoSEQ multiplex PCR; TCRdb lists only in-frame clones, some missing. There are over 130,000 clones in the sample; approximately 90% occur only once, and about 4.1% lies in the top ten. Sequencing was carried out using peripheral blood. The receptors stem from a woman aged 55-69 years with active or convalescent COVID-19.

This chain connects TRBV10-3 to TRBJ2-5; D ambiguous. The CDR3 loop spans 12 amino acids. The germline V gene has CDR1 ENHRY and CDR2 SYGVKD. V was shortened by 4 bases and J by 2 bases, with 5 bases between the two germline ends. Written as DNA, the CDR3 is TGTGCCATCAGTGCTATACAAGAGACCCAGTACTTC. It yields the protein CAISAIQETQYF.

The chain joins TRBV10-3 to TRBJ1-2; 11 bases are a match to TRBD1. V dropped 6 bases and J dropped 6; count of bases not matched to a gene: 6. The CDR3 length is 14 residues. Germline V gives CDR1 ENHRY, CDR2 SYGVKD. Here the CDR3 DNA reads TGTGCCATCAGCAGAGGACAGGGGGCACATGGCTACACCTTC. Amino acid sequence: CAISRGQGAHGYTF.

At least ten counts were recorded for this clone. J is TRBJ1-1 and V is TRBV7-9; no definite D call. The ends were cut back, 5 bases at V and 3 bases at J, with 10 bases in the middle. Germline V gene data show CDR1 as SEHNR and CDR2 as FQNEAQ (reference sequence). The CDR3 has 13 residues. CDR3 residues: CASSLRRDTEAFF. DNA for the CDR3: TGTGCCAGCAGCCTTAGGAGAGACACTGAAGCTTTCTTT.

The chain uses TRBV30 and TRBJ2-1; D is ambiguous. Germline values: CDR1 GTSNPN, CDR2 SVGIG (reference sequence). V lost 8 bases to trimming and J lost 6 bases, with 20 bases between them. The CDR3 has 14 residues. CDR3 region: CAHGKGLPGNEQFF. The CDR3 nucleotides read TGTGCCCACGGTAAAGGCCTACCGGGCAATGAGCAGTTCTTC.

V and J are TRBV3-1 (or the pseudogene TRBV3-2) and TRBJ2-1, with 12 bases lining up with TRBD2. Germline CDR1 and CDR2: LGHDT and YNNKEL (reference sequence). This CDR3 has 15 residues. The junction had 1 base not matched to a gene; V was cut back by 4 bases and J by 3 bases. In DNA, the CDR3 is TGTGCCAGCAGCCTGACTAGCGGGGGCTACAATGAGCAGTTCTTC. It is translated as CASSLTSGGYNEQFF.

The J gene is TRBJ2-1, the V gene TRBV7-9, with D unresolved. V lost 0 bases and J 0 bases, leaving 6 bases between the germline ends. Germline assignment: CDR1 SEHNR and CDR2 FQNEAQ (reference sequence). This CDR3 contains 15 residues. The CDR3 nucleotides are TGTGCCAGCAGCTTAGCCGGGTTCTCCTACAATGAGCAGTTCTTC. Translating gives CASSLAGFSYNEQFF.

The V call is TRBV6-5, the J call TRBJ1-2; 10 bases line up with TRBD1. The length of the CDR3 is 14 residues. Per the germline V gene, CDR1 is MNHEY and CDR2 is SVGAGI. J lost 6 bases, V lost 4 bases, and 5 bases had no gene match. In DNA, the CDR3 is TGTGCCAGCAGTTTACTCGACAGGGGGCATGGCTACACCTTC. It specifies CASSLLDRGHGYTF.